These 16 T cell receptor beta chains came from one sample sequenced in a study of CD8+CD57+ T cells in acquired aplastic anemia. CDR3 and TCR beta VDJ profiling relied on a genomic DNA template. MiXCR was run by TCRdb on the reads, yielding one entry per CDR3 protein. The data contain 120,000 or so distinct CDR3 sequences, about 40% of them seen just once; the ten biggest clones take up roughly 3%. Individuals selected for sequencing had exhibited CD8+CD57+ cell expansion on flow cytometry. The sample comprised sorted CD4+, CD8+, or CD8+CD57+ T cells (not recorded which) from PBMCs. These receptors originate from a human donor with aplastic anemia.

In its sample, this clonotype was seen many times. The chain combines TRBV6-5 with TRBJ1-1, with D possibly matching TRBD1 (5 bases). Germline loops: CDR1 MNHEY, CDR2 SVGAGI. The CDR3 totals 14 residues. Trimming removed 7 bases from V and 3 bases from J, with 15 bases in between. The CDR3: CASTLGGGDTEAFF. CDR3 DNA: TGTGCCAGCACCTTGGGCGGGGGAGACACTGAAGCTTTCTTT.

This clonotype has ten or more counts. The chain is built from TRBV7-9 and TRBJ1-1, with a weak D call TRBD1 (5 bases). Looked up from germline, CDR1 is SEHNR and CDR2 is FQNEAQ (reference sequence). With 4 bases removed from V and 4 bases from J, the gap between germline ends came to 10 bases. CDR3 length equals 13 residues. CDR3 in DNA: TGTGCCAGCAGCTCGCAGGGACGCACTGAAGCTTTCTTT. This codes for CASSSQGRTEAFF. The whole variable domain, filled in from reference TRBV7-9 and TRBJ1-1, reads DTGVSQNPRHKITKRGQNVTFRCDPISEHNRLYWYRQTLGQGPEFLTYFQNEAQLEKSRLLSDRFSAERPKGSFSTLEIQRTEQGDSAMYLCASSSQGRTEAFFGQGTRLTVV.

The chain is built from TRBV2 and TRBJ2-3; D is undetermined. The germline V gene has CDR1 SNHLY and CDR2 FYNNEI. V was pared by 4 bases and J by 2 bases, with 7 bases between. The CDR3 loop spans 13 amino acids. The CDR3 DNA reads as TGTGCCAGCAGTGCCGCTAACACAGATACGCAGTATTTT. The encoded protein is CASSAANTDTQYF.

With regard to this clonotype: This may arise from a read error, as a much more abundant clone is one base away. The gene calls are TRBV11-1 and TRBJ2-3; 10 bases align to TRBD2. This CDR3 has 19 residues. CDR1 and CDR2 (germline): SGHAT, FQDESV (reference sequence). Trimming took 3 bases from V and 5 from J; bases not matched to a gene: 17. CDR3 protein: CASSFPPRTSGGAGDTQYF. CDR3 DNA sequence: TGTGCCAGCAGCTTTCCCCCAAGGACGAGCGGGGGGGCCGGAGATACGCAGTATTTT.

This clonotype was observed many times. Written as DNA, the CDR3 is TGTGCCAGCAGCCAAGGTCGGCGGCGGGGGCAAGAGACCCAGTACTTC. This sequence encodes CASSQGRRRGQETQYF. The V call is TRBV14, the J call TRBJ2-5, with 7 bases that match TRBD2. After removal of 1 base from V and 2 bases from J, the junction contained 7 bases not matched to a gene. The CDR3 covers 16 residues. Looked up from germline, CDR1 is SGHDN and CDR2 is FVKESK.

This chain uses TRBV25-1 with TRBJ2-7; D might be TRBD1 (6 bases). The CDR3 sequence is 14 residues long. Germline CDR1 is MGHDK and CDR2 is SYGVNS. V was shortened by 6 bases and J by 5 bases, with 17 bases between the two germline ends. The CDR3: CASSRGTGPHEQYF. For the CDR3, the DNA is TGTGCCAGCAGCCGCGGCACAGGGCCCCACGAGCAGTACTTC.

The gene calls are TRBV6-4 and TRBJ1-5, with D perhaps matching TRBD1 (6 bases). Trimming cost V 3 bases and J 2 bases, with 11 bases left between them. The CDR3 contains 15 residues. Germline CDR1 reads MRHNA; CDR2 reads SNTAGT. The CDR3 loop is CASSEVAGGNQPQHF. The CDR3 region has the DNA TGTGCCAGCAGTGAGGTTGCAGGGGGCAATCAGCCCCAGCATTTT.

The CDR3 reads CASSLATAYGYTF. The CDR3 region has the DNA TGTGCCAGCAGTTTGGCCACGGCCTATGGCTACACCTTC. This chain connects TRBV28 to TRBJ1-2; D call uncertain. CDR3 length: 13 residues. Looked up from germline, CDR1 is MDHEN and CDR2 is SYDVKM. With 3 bases removed from V and 4 bases from J, the gap between germline ends came to 9 bases.

This chain links TRBV19 with TRBJ2-4; TRBD2 is a possible D gene (5 bases). From germline, CDR1 is LNHDA and CDR2 SQIVND (reference sequence). V lost 6 bases and J lost 3, with 12 bases in between. This CDR3 is built from 14 residues. The CDR3 DNA sequence: TGTGCCAGTAGGGACCCAAGCGGCAAAAACATTCAGTACTTC. Protein: CASRDPSGKNIQYF.

This clonotype appeared many times. The chain recombines TRBV12-3 or TRBV12-4 with TRBJ2-3, with 8 bases that match TRBD2. The trim removed 3 bases at V and 2 bases at J, leaving 4 bases unmatched. The CDR3 is 15 residues long. CDR3 sequence reads: CASSLAGGNTDTQYF. The CDR3 coding sequence is TGTGCCAGCAGTTTGGCGGGGGGTAACACAGATACGCAGTATTTT.

J is TRBJ1-2 and V is TRBV10-3; TRBD1 matches 9 bases. The CDR3 is 13 amino acids. With V trimmed by 11 bases and J by 3 bases, 7 bases remained unmatched. CDR1 and CDR2 (germline): ENHRY, SYGVKD. The CDR3 DNA sequence: TGTGCCTCAGGGACAGGGTCCCACTATGGCTACACCTTC. It encodes CASGTGSHYGYTF.

The genes are TRBV2 and TRBJ2-3, with TRBD2 matching over 10 bases. With 5 bases clipped from V and 2 bases from J, the junction kept 4 bases outside the gene matches. Germline V lookup: CDR1 SNHLY, CDR2 FYNNEI. CDR3 length: 15 amino acids. The CDR3 spells CASSLAGAPTDTQYF. The CDR3 DNA is TGTGCCAGCAGTCTAGCGGGGGCCCCCACAGATACGCAGTATTTT.

Notes on this clonotype: The junction differs from germline at one of its ends, possibly a read error. This chain joins TRBV10-1 and TRBJ1-2; 8 bases are a match to TRBD1. The germline CDR1 and CDR2 sequences are WNHNN and SYGVQD (reference sequence). The CDR3 extends over 11 amino acids. CDR3 protein: CASKTGDGNTF. The CDR3, as DNA: TGTGCCAGCAAGACAGGGGATGGAAACACCTTC.

The rearrangement uses TRBV19 and TRBJ1-4; D gene unclear. With 11 bases removed from V and 1 base from J, the gap between germline ends came to 14 bases. This CDR3 has 14 amino acids. Per the germline V gene, CDR1 is LNHDA and CDR2 is SQIVND (reference sequence). This CDR3 reads CASKRSLTNEKLFF. CDR3 DNA sequence: TGTGCCTCAAAACGAAGCTTAACTAATGAAAAACTGTTTTTT.

This clonotype showed up many times. The J gene is TRBJ2-3, the V gene TRBV5-8, with no clear D. V was pared by 0 bases and J by 2 bases, with 10 bases between. There are 15 residues in the CDR3. CDR1 is SGHTS and CDR2 is YDEGEE in the germline V gene. CDR3 sequence (DNA): TGTGCCAGCAGCTTGGAAGCGTCTTCCACAGATACGCAGTATTTT. This gives the protein CASSLEASSTDTQYF.

The rearrangement uses TRBV10-3 and TRBJ1-6; a weak D match, TRBD1 (6 bases). The germline CDR1 and CDR2 sequences are ENHRY and SYGVKD. The CDR3 totals 16 residues. Deletions cut 2 bases from V and 6 bases from J, with 14 bases between. The CDR3 spells CAISEGGQTFNSPLHF. Written as DNA, the CDR3 is TGTGCCATCAGTGAGGGCGGACAGACATTTAATTCACCCCTCCACTTT.